This T cell receptor (beta chain) was identified in a study of T cell repertoires in ileal Crohn's disease. Profiling relied on immunoSEQ multiplex PCR, and the TCRdb table lists in-frame clones only, not all of them. Among 4,500 to 5,000 clones listed, about three quarters were seen once. In the case of this clone: Its antigen remains unknown.

Overall study results and limits: Mucosal expansions were suggested to be mainly CD8 T cells.

This CDR3 spans 15 amino acids. The V gene lost 6 bases and the J gene lost 0 bases, with 11 bases spanning the gap. From germline, CDR1 is MNHEY and CDR2 SMNVEV (reference sequence). This receptor was taken from an adult with Crohn's disease. The chain has TRBV27 and TRBJ2-2; unclear D gene. Sequencing was done on a sample of ileal tissue. The CDR3 reads CASSNRVPNTGELFF. CDR3 coding DNA: TGTGCCAGCAGCAACCGGGTTCCGAACACCGGGGAGCTGTTTTTT.